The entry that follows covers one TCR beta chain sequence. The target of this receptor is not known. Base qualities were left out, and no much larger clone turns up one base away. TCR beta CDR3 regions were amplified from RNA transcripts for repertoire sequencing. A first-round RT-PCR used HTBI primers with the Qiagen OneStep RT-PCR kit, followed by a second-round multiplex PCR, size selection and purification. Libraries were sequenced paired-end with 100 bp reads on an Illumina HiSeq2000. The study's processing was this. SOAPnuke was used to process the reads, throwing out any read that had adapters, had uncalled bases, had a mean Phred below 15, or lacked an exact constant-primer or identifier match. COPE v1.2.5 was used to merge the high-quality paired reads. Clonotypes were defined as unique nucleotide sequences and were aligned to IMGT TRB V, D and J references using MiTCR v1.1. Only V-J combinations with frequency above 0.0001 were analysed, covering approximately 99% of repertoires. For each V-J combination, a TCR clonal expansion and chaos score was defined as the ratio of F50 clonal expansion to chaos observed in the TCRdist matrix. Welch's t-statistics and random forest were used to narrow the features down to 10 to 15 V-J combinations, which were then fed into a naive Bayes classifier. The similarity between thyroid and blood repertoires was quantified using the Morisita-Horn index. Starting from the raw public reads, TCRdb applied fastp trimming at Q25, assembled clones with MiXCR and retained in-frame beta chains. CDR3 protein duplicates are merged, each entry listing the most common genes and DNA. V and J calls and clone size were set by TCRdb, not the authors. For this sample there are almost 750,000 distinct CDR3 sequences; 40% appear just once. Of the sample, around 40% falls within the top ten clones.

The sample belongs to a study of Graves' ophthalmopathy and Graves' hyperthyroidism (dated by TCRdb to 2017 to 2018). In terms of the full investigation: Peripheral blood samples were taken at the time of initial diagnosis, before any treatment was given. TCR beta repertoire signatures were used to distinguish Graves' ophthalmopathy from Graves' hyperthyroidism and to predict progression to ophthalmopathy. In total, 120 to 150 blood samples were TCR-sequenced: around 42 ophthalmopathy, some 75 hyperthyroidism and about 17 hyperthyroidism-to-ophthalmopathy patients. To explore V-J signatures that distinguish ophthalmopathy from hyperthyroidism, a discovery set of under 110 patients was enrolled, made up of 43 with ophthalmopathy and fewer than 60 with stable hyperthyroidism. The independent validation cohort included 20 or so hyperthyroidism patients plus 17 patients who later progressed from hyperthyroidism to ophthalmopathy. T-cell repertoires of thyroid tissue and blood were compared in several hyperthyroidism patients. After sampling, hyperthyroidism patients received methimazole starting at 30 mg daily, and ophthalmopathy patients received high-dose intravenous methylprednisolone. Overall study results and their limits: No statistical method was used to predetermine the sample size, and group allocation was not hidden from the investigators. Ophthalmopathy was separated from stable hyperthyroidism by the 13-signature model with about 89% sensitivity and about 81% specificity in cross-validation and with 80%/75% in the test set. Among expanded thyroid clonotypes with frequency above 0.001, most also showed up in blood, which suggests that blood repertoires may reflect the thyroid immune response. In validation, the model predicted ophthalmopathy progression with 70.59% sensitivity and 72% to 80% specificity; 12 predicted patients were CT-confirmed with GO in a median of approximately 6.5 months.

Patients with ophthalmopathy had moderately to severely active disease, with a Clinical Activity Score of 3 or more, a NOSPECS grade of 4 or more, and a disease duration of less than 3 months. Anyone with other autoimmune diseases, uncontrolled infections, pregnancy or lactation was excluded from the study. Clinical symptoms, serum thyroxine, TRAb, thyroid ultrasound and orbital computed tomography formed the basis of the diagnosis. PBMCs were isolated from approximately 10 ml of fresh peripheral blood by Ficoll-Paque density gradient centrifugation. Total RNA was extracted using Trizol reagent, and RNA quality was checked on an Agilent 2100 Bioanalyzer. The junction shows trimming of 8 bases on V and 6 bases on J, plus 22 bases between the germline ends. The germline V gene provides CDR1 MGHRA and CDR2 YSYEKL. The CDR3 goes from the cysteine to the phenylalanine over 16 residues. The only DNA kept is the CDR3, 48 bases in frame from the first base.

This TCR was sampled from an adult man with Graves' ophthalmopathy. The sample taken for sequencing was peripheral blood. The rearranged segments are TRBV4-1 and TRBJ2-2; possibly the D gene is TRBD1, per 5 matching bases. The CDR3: CASALALGLVPGELFF. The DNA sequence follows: TGCGCCAGCGCGCTTGCCTTGGGGCTAGTCCCCGGGGAGCTGTTTTTT.